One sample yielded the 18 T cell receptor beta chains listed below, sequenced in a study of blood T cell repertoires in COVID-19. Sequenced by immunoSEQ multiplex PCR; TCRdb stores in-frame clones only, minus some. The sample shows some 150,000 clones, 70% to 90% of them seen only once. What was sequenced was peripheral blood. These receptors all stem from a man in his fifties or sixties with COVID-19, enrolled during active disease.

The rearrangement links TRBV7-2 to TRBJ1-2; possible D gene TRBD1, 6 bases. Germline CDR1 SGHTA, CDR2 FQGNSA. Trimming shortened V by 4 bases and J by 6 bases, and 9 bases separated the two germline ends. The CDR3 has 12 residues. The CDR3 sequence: CASSSGANGYTF. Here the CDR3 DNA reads TGTGCCAGCAGCTCAGGGGCGAATGGCTACACCTTC.

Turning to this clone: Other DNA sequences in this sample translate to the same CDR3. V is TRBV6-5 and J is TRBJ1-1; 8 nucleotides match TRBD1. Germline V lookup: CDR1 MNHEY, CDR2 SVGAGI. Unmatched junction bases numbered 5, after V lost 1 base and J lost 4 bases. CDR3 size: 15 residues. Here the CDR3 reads CASSYLPTGGTEAFF. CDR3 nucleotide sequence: TGTGCCAGCAGTTACTTACCCACAGGGGGCACTGAAGCTTTCTTT.

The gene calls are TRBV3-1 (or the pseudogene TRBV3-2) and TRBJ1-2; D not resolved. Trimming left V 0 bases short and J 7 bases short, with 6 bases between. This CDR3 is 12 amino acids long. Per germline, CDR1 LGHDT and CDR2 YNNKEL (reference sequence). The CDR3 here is CASSQDAGGYTF. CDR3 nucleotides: TGTGCCAGCAGCCAAGATGCAGGTGGCTACACCTTC.

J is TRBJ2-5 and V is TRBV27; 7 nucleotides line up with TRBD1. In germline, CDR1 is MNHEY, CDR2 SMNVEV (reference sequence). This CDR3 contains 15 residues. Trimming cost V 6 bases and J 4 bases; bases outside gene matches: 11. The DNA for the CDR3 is TGTGCCAGCAGACCTGACAGGGCTGTTGGAGAGACCCAGTACTTC. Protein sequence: CASRPDRAVGETQYF.

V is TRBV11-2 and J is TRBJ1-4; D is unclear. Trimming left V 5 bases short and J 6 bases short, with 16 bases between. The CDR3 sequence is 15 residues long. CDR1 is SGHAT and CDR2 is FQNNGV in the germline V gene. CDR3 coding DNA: TGTGCCAGCAGCCCTGGACGGGATAATGATGAAAAACTGTTTTTT. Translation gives CASSPGRDNDEKLFF.

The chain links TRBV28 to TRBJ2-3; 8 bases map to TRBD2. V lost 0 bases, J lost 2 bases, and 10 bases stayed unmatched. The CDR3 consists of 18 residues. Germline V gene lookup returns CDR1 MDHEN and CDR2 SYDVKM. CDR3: CASSLWGGGRHDTDTQYF. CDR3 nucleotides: TGTGCCAGCAGTTTATGGGGCGGGGGGCGTCACGACACAGATACGCAGTATTTT.

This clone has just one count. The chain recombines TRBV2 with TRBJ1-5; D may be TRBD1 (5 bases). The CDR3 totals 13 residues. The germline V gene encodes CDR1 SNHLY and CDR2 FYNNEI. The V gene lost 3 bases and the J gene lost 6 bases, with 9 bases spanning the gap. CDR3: CASSDRVIQPQHF. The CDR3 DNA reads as TGTGCCAGCAGTGACAGGGTTATTCAGCCCCAGCATTTT.

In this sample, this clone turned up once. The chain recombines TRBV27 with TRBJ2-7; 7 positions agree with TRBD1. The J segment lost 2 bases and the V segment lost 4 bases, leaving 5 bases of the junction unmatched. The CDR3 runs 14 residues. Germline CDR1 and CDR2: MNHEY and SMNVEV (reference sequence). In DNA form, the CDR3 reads TGTGCCAGCAGTTACCGGGACAGCACCTACGAGCAGTACTTC. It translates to CASSYRDSTYEQYF.

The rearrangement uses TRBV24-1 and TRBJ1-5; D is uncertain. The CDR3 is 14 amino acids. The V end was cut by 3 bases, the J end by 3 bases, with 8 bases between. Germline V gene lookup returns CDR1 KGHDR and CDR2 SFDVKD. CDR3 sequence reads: CATSDGNFNQPQHF. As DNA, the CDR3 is TGTGCCACCAGTGATGGCAATTTCAATCAGCCCCAGCATTTT.

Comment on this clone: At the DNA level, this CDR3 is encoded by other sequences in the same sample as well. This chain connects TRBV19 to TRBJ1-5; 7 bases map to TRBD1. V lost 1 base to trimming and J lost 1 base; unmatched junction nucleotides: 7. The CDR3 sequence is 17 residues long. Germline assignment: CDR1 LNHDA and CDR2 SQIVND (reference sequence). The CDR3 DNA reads TGTGCCAGTAGTATAGTACGACAGGGCCTCAGCAATCAGCCCCAGCATTTT. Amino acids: CASSIVRQGLSNQPQHF.

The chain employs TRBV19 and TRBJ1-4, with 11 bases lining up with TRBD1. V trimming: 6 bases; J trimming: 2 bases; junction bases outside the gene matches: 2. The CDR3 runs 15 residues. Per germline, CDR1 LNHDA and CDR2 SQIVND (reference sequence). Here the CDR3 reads CASSRTGGTNEKLFF. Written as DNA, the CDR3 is TGTGCCAGTAGCCGGACAGGGGGCACTAATGAAAAACTGTTTTTT.

CDR3 DNA sequence: TGCGCCAGCAGCTTGGAATCAGCCAACGAGTGGGCCACAGATACGCAGTATTTT. Its protein product is CASSLESANEWATDTQYF. The chain recombines TRBV5-1 with TRBJ2-3; unclear D gene. Germline values: CDR1 SGHRS, CDR2 YFSETQ. V dropped 0 bases and J dropped 2 bases, with 19 bases sitting between them. The CDR3 has 18 amino acids.

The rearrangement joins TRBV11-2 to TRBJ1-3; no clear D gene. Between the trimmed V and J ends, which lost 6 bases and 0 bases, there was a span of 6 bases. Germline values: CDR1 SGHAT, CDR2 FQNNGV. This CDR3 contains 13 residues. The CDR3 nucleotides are TGTGCCAGCAGTTATTTCTCTGGAAACACCATATATTTT. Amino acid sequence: CASSYFSGNTIYF.

The CDR3 sequence is CAWKYRGTEAFF. The CDR3 nucleotides read TGTGCCTGGAAGTATCGGGGGACTGAAGCTTTCTTT. This sequence joins TRBV30 and TRBJ1-1; perhaps TRBD1 as D (5 bases). CDR3 length: 12 amino acids. V lost 4 bases and J 5 bases, leaving 11 bases between the germline ends. The germline V gene encodes CDR1 GTSNPN and CDR2 SVGIG (reference sequence).

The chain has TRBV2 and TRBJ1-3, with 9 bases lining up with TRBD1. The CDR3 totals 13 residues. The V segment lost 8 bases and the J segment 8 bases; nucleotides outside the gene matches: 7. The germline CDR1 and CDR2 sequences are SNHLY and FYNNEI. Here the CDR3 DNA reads TGTGCCAGCCACGGACAGGGGTTGGACACCATATATTTT. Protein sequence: CASHGQGLDTIYF.

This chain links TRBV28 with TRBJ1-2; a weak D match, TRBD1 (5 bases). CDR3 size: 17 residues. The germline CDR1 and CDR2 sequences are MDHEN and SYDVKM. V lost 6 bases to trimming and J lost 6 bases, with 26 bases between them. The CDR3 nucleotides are TGTGCCAGCAGCGGAGGAGGGGCAGGGCCTACCTCCGATGGCTACACCTTC. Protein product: CASSGGGAGPTSDGYTF.

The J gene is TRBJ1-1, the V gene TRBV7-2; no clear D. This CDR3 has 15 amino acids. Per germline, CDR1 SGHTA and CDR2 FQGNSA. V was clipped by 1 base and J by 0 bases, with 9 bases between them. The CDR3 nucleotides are TGTGCCAGCAGCTTAGGGAGGGCCTTGAACACTGAAGCTTTCTTT. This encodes CASSLGRALNTEAFF.

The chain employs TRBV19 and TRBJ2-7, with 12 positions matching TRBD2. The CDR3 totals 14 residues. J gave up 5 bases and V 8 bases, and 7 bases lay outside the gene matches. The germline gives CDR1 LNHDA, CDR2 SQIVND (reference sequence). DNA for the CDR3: TGTGCCAGTCGACTAGCGGGAGATTCCCACGAGCAGTACTTC. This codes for CASRLAGDSHEQYF.